This TCR beta chain stems from a study of CD8 T cells in ankylosing spondylitis. The germline CDR1 and CDR2 sequences are KGHDR and SFDVKD. V was clipped by 2 bases and J by 6 bases, with 9 bases between them. CDR3 size: 13 residues. Libraries for TCR beta were made by quantitative 5'-RACE with molecular barcodes. TCRdb re-derived calls from the 5' RACE reads in MiXCR, one entry per CDR3 protein. In the table there are about 360,000 distinct CDR3 sequences, approximately 20% of which are singletons. This clonotype was seen more than once but under ten times. The antigen is unknown. Notes on the study in general: Disease-linked clones reportedly showed significant enrichment in matched ankylosing spondylitis synovial fluid. Ankylosing spondylitis blood appeared to carry a characteristic TCR beta motif of roughly 8 highly homologous variants. As for the disease-linked clones, they showed a CD8+ phenotype and occurred at relatively low frequencies in peripheral blood.

Sequencing used blood, either unsorted or a sorted T cell fraction (not recorded which). The V and J genes are TRBV24-1 and TRBJ1-1; D is ambiguous. The sequence came from a male donor with ankylosing spondylitis or in good health (not recorded which). The CDR3 DNA is TGTGCCACCAGTGATTCACATGGAGCTGAAGCTTTCTTT. Protein sequence: CATSDSHGAEAFF.